This T cell receptor (beta chain) comes out of a study of cytomegalovirus exposure and HLA in healthy donors. Overall study findings and caveats: According to reports, the classifier identified cytomegalovirus status with high specificity and sensitivity.

This CDR3 region has 19 residues. CDR1 is SGHTA and CDR2 is FQGNSA in the germline V gene. V dropped 1 base and J dropped 2; count of bases not matched to a gene: 16. Primers for the PCR totalled 60 Vbeta and 13 Jbeta. The repertoire was sequenced with immunoSEQ multiplex PCR; TCRdb's copy has only in-frame clones and lacks some. The sample has 90,000 to 100,000 clones, around 82% seen once. Comments on this clone: Its antigen is unknown.

Material: PBMCs. The sequence came from a man between 18 and 29 years old in good health and CMV-seronegative. The V call is TRBV7-2, the J call TRBJ2-5; TRBD1 matches 7 bases. The CDR3 DNA reads TGTGCCAGCAGCTTAGGTGGGTTGGGACAGCCCTCTCAACAAGAGACCCAGTACTTC. Protein product: CASSLGGLGQPSQQETQYF.